This entry lists 13 T cell receptor beta chains sequenced from one sample in a study of OX40 agonist ivuxolimab in advanced cancers. Library preparation was by the immunoSEQ multiplex PCR assay. Sourced from immuneACCESS, this table was stored by TCRdb with only in-frame sequences that have V and J called. A share of the clones is absent; for the studies checked, an unresolved V gene accounts for under half, and the remainder has no known explanation. Across this sample there are around 69,000 clones, with just over 85% seen only once. The top ten clones comprise around 2.7% of the sample. The material was CD4+ or CD8+ T cells sorted from blood, obtained in a trial of the OX40 agonist ivuxolimab. The receptors here all came from an adult with an advanced solid tumor such as melanoma, head and neck, liver or kidney cancer.

V is TRBV6-1 and J is TRBJ1-6; D may be TRBD1 (5 bases). The CDR3 has 15 amino acids. Germline V gives CDR1 MNHNS, CDR2 SASEGT. Trimming left V 4 bases short and J 5 bases short, with 12 bases between. The CDR3 here is CASSAQGIHNSPLHF. The DNA for the CDR3 is TGTGCCAGCAGTGCCCAGGGTATCCATAATTCACCCCTCCACTTT.

The chain carries TRBV18 and TRBJ2-7, with D unclear. This CDR3 contains 13 residues. Germline loops: CDR1 KGHSH, CDR2 LQKENI. V lost 6 bases and J lost 2, with 11 bases in between. The CDR3 region has the DNA TGTGCCAGCTCCCCTCAGGTAACCTACGAGCAGTACTTC. Translating gives CASSPQVTYEQYF.

The rearrangement joins TRBV7-9 to TRBJ2-3; tentatively, D is TRBD1 or TRBD2 (5 bases each). This CDR3 has 12 amino acids. Germline lookup yields CDR1 SEHNR and CDR2 FQNEAQ (reference sequence). Trimming removed 5 bases at V and 5 bases at J, with 8 bases between. The CDR3 sequence: CASSRDGDTQYF. The CDR3 DNA is TGTGCCAGCAGCCGGGACGGAGATACGCAGTATTTT.

V and J are TRBV5-1 and TRBJ2-1; TRBD2 aligns across 14 bases. Germline V lookup: CDR1 SGHRS, CDR2 YFSETQ. Losses at the gene ends were 3 bases for V and 9 bases for J; bases not matched to a gene: 14. This CDR3 is 18 amino acids long. CDR3 residues: CASSSGLAGARTSGEQFF. The CDR3 coding sequence is TGCGCCAGCAGCTCGGGACTAGCGGGGGCCAGGACCTCGGGTGAGCAGTTCTTC.

J is TRBJ2-1 and V is TRBV11-2, with 7 bases aligning to TRBD2. V lost 8 bases, J lost 8 bases, and 9 bases stayed unmatched. In germline, CDR1 is SGHAT, CDR2 FQNNGV. This CDR3 has 13 residues. DNA of the CDR3: TGTGCCAGCGCGGGAGTTCGGTCCCATGAGCAGTTCTTC. As protein: CASAGVRSHEQFF.

V usage is TRBV5-1 and J usage is TRBJ2-1; 8 nucleotides align to TRBD1. Germline V CDR1 and CDR2: SGHRS, YFSETQ. CDR3 length: 16 amino acids. J was trimmed by 1 base and V by 4 bases; bases with no gene match: 7. The CDR3 DNA reads as TGCGCCAGCAGCGGGGGGACAGGCAATTCCTACAATGAGCAGTTCTTC. Translated, it gives CASSGGTGNSYNEQFF.

This chain joins TRBV7-6 and TRBJ2-1; D is uncertain. The CDR3 is made up of 15 amino acids. The germline V gene has CDR1 SGHVS and CDR2 FNYEAQ. V was clipped by 5 bases and J by 1 base, with 12 bases between them. The CDR3 here is CASSPGDFSYNEQFF. For the CDR3, the DNA is TGTGCCAGCAGCCCTGGCGACTTTTCCTACAATGAGCAGTTCTTC.

V is TRBV4-1 and J is TRBJ2-1; the match to TRBD2 covers 7 bases. Per germline, CDR1 MGHRA and CDR2 YSYEKL. Losses at the gene ends were 0 bases for V and 0 bases for J; bases not matched to a gene: 5. The CDR3 runs 17 residues. The CDR3 region has the DNA TGCGCCAGCAGCCAAGATAAGAGGGAGGGCTCCTACAATGAGCAGTTCTTC. It is translated as CASSQDKREGSYNEQFF.

The chain couples TRBV5-1 to TRBJ1-2; TRBD1 matches at 7 bases. J gave up 6 bases and V 4 bases, and 3 bases lay outside the gene matches. Per germline, CDR1 SGHRS and CDR2 YFSETQ. CDR3 length: 12 residues. DNA for the CDR3: TGCGCCAGCAGCCCGGGGACAGATGGCTACACCTTC. This encodes CASSPGTDGYTF.

The chain employs TRBV2 and TRBJ1-2, with D unclear. Germline V gene lookup returns CDR1 SNHLY and CDR2 FYNNEI. The V and J ends lost 1 base and 5 bases respectively, with 20 bases between them. This CDR3 has 17 amino acids. In nucleotides, the CDR3 is TGTGCCAGCAGTGAAGAGGGTATGGGGAGCCGCCATTATGGCTACACCTTC. Its translation is CASSEEGMGSRHYGYTF.

J is TRBJ2-7 and V is TRBV12-5; 13 bases align to TRBD2. V dropped 7 bases and J dropped 0; count of bases not matched to a gene: 9. The germline V gene encodes CDR1 LGHNT and CDR2 FRNRAP. The CDR3 contains 17 residues. For the CDR3, the DNA is TGTGCTAGTGCCAGGGGACTAGCGGGAACTGTCTCCTACGAGCAGTACTTC. As protein: CASARGLAGTVSYEQYF.

J is TRBJ1-2 and V is TRBV5-1; a weak D match, TRBD1 (5 bases). The V end was cut by 2 bases, the J end by 6 bases, with 23 bases between. CDR3 length equals 17 residues. From germline, CDR1 is SGHRS and CDR2 YFSETQ. The CDR3 DNA sequence: TGCGCCAGCAGCTTACGCCCCGGTGGGGAGGGGCGTGATGGCTACACCTTC. Its protein is CASSLRPGGEGRDGYTF.

V and J are TRBV5-6 and TRBJ1-6; 7 bases match TRBD1. The CDR3 length is 17 residues. Germline V gene sequence: CDR1 SGHDT, CDR2 YYEEEE. Trimming removed 4 bases from V and 0 bases from J; junction bases left unmatched: 7. The CDR3 DNA sequence: TGTGCCAGCAGCCTAGGGACAGCCGGCTCCTATAATTCACCCCTCCACTTT. Its translation: CASSLGTAGSYNSPLHF.